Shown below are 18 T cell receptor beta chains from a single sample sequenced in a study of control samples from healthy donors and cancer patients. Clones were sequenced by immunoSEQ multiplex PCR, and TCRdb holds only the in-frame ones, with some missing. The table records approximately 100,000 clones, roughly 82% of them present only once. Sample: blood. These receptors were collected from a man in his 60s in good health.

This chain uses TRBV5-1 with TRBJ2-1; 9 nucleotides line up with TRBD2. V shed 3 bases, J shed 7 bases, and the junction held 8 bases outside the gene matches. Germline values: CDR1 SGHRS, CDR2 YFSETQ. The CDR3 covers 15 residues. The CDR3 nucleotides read TGCGCCAGCAGCTCCGAACCGGGACTAGCAAATGAGCAGTTCTTC. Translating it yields CASSSEPGLANEQFF. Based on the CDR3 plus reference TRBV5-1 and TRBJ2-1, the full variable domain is KAGVTQTPRYLIKTRGQQVTLSCSPISGHRSVSWYQQTPGQGLQFLFEYFSETQRNKGNFPGRFSGRQFSNSRSEMNVSTLELGDSALYLCASSSEPGLANEQFFGPGTRLTVL.

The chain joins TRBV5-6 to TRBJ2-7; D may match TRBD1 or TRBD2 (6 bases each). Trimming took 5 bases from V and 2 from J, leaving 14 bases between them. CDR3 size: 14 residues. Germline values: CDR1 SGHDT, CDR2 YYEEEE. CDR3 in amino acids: CASSRRGTTYEQYF. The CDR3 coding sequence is TGTGCCAGCAGTAGGAGGGGGACAACCTACGAGCAGTACTTC. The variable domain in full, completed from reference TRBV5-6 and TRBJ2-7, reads DAGVTQSPTHLIKTRGQQVTLRCSPKSGHDTVSWYQQALGQGPQFIFQYYEEEERQRGNFPDRFSGHQFPNYSSELNVNALLLGDSALYLCASSRRGTTYEQYFGPGTRLTVT.

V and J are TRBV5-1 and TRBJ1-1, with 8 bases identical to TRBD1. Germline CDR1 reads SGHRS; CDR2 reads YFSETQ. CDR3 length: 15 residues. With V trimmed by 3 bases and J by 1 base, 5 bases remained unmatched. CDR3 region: CASSSMTGANTEAFF. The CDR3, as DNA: TGCGCCAGCAGCTCGATGACAGGGGCGAACACTGAAGCTTTCTTT. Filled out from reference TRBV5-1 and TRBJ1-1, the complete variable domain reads KAGVTQTPRYLIKTRGQQVTLSCSPISGHRSVSWYQQTPGQGLQFLFEYFSETQRNKGNFPGRFSGRQFSNSRSEMNVSTLELGDSALYLCASSSMTGANTEAFFGQGTRLTVV.

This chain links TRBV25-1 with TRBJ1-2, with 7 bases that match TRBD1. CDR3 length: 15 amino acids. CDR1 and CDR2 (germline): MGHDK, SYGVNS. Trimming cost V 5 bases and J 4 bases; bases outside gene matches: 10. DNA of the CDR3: TGTGCCAGCAGTAAAGGGACAGAGCGCTCCTATGGCTACACCTTC. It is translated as CASSKGTERSYGYTF.

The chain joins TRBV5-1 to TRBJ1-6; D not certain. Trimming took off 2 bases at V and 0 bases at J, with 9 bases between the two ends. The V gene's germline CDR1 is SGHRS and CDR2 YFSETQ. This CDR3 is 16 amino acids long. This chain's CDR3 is CASSFLESSYNSPLHF. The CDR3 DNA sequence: TGCGCCAGCAGCTTTTTGGAGAGCTCCTATAATTCACCCCTCCACTTT.

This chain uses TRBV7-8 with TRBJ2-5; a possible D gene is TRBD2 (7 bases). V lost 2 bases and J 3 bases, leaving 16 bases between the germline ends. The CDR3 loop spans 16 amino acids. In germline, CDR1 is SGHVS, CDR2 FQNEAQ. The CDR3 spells CASSLTRLAGEETQYF. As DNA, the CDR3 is TGTGCCAGCAGCTTAACAAGACTAGCAGGGGAAGAGACCCAGTACTTC. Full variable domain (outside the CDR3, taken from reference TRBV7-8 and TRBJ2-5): GAGVSQSPRYKVAKRGQDVALRCDPISGHVSLFWYQQALGQGPEFLTYFQNEAQLDKSGLPSDRFFAERPEGSVSTLKIQRTQQEDSAVYLCASSLTRLAGEETQYFGPGTRLLVL.

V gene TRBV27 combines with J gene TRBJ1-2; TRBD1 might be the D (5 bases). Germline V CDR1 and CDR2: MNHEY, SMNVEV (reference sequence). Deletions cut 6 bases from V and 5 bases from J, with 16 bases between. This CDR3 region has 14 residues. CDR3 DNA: TGTGCCAGCAGCCCCTCGGAGGGACGATATGGCTACACCTTC. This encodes CASSPSEGRYGYTF.

The CDR3 sequence is CASSSREEQFF. The CDR3 DNA reads as TGCGCCAGCAGCTCCCGCGAAGAGCAGTTCTTC. The chain recombines TRBV5-1 with TRBJ2-1; D is undetermined. This CDR3 region has 11 residues. Trimming pared 3 bases from V and 10 bases from J, leaving 8 bases between. The germline V gene encodes CDR1 SGHRS and CDR2 YFSETQ.

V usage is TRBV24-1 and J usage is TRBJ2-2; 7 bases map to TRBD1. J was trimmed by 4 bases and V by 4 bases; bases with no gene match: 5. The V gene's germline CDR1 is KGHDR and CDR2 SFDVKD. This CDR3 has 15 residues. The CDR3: CATSDPGQPTGELFF. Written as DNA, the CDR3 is TGTGCCACCAGTGACCCGGGACAGCCCACCGGGGAGCTGTTTTTT.

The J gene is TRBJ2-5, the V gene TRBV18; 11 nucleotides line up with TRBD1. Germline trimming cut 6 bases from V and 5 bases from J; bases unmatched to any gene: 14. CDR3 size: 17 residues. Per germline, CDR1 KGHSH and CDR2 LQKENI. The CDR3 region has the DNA TGTGCCAGCTCGCTACGACTGAAGGACAGGGGGCTGGAGACCCAGTACTTC. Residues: CASSLRLKDRGLETQYF.

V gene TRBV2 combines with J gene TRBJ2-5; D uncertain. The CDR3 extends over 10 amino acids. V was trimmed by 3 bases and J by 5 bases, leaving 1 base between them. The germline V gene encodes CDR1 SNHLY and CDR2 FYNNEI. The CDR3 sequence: CASSEETQYF. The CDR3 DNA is TGTGCCAGCAGTGAGGAGACCCAGTACTTC.

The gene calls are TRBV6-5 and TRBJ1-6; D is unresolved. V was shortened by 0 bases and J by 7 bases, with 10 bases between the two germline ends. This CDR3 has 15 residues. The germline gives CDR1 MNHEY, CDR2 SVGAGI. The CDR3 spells CASSYSGRVNSPLHF. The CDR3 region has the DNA TGTGCCAGCAGTTACTCGGGAAGGGTAAATTCACCCCTCCACTTT.

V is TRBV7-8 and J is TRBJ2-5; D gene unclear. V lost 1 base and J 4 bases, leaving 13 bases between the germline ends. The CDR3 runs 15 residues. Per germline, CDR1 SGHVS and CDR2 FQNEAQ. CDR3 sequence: CASSLGPRMVETQYF. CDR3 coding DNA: TGTGCCAGCAGCTTAGGTCCCCGGATGGTAGAGACCCAGTACTTC.

Here the CDR3 DNA reads TGTGCCAGCAGCTTGGTTGCTAGCGGGGGTGAGCAGTTCTTC. As protein: CASSLVASGGEQFF. The chain recombines TRBV5-4 with TRBJ2-1; TRBD2 agrees at 10 bases. V shed 0 bases, J shed 9 bases, and the junction held 3 bases outside the gene matches. CDR1 and CDR2 (germline): SGHNT, YYREEE (reference sequence). This CDR3 is built from 14 residues. Full variable domain (outside the CDR3, taken from reference TRBV5-4 and TRBJ2-1): ETGVTQSPTHLIKTRGQQVTLRCSSQSGHNTVSWYQQALGQGPQFIFQYYREEENGRGNFPPRFSGLQFPNYSSELNVNALELDDSALYLCASSLVASGGEQFFGPGTRLTVL.

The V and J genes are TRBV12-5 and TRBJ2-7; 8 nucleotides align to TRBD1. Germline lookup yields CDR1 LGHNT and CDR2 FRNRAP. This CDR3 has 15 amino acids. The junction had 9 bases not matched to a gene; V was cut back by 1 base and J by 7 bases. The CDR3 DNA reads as TGTGCTAGTGGTTTGGACCCTGGCCGGACAGGGGAGCAGTACTTC. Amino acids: CASGLDPGRTGEQYF.

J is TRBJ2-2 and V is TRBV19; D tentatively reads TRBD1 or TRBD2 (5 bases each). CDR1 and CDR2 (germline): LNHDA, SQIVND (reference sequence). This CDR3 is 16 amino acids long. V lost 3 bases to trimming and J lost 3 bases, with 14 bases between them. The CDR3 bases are TGTGCCAGTAGTATTGAAACGGGGCCATACACCGGGGAGCTGTTTTTT. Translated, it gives CASSIETGPYTGELFF. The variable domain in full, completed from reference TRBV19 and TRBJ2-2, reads DGGITQSPKYLFRKEGQNVTLSCEQNLNHDAMYWYRQDPGQGLRLIYYSQIVNDFQKGDIAEGYSVSREKKESFPLTVTSAQKNPTAFYLCASSIETGPYTGELFFGEGSRLTVL.

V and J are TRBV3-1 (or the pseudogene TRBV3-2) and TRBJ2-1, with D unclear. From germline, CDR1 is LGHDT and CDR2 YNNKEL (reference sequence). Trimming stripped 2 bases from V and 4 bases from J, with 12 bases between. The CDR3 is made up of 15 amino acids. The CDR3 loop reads CASSQTPIQYNEQFF. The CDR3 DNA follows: TGTGCCAGCAGCCAAACACCAATTCAGTACAATGAGCAGTTCTTC.

For the CDR3, the DNA is TGCGCCAGCAGCCAAGACGGGACAGGGAGGTCGGCCAAAAACATTCAGTACTTC. This encodes CASSQDGTGRSAKNIQYF. The chain is built from TRBV4-1 and TRBJ2-4; 9 positions agree with TRBD1. V trimming: 0 bases; J trimming: 1 base; junction bases outside the gene matches: 7. The CDR3 runs to 18 residues. CDR1 and CDR2 (germline): MGHRA, YSYEKL.